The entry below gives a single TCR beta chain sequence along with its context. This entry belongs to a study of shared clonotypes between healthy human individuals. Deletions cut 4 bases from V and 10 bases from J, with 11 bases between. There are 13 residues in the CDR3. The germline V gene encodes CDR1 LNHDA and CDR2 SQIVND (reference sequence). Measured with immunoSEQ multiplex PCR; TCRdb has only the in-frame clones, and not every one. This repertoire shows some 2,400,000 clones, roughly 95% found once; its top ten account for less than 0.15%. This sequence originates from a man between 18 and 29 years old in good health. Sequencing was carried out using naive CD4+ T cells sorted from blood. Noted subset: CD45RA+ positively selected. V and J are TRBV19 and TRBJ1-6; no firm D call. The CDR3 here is CASSTSQESPLHF. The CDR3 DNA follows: TGTGCCAGTAGTACCTCCCAGGAGTCACCCCTCCACTTT.